The clone carrying this TCR beta chain was seen a handful of times. This entry comes from a study of CDR3 diversity in severe acne. Trimming left V 1 base short and J 9 bases short, with 13 bases between. The CDR3 covers 15 residues. The germline V gene has CDR1 SGHNT and CDR2 YENEEA. TCRdb re-analysed the PCR reads in MiXCR, keeping a single row per CDR3 protein. The sample shows about 85,000 distinct CDR3 sequences, 45% to 55% of them seen only once. The sequenced sample consisted of blood. The source of this sequence is a male donor in good health, serving as a control. V is TRBV11-3 and J is TRBJ1-6; no firm D call. The CDR3 loop is CASSLVTAGPSPLHF. In nucleotides, the CDR3 is TGTGCCAGCAGCTTAGTAACCGCCGGGCCTTCACCCCTCCACTTT. Using reference TRBV11-3 and TRBJ1-6 for the parts outside the CDR3, the full variable domain is EAGVVQSPRYKIIEKKQPVAFWCNPISGHNTLYWYLQNLGQGPELLIRYENEEAVDDSQLPKDRFSAERLKGVDSTLKIQPAELGDSAVYLCASSLVTAGPSPLHFGNGTRLTVT.